The 26 T cell receptor beta chains below come from one sample, sequenced in a study of patients and donors after allogeneic stem cell transplantation. TCRdb re-analysed the RT-PCR reads in MiXCR, keeping a single row per CDR3 protein. In the table there are over 150,000 distinct CDR3 sequences, about 30% of which are singletons. Sequenced: blood, either unsorted or a sorted T cell fraction (not recorded which). Receptor source: a human donor who was either an allogeneic HSCT recipient or a stem cell or donor lymphocyte infusion donor (not recorded which). It is not recorded whose cells these are; they may come from a transplant donor.

J is TRBJ1-4 and V is TRBV12-3 or TRBV12-4; 8 bases match TRBD1. The CDR3 is 15 amino acids. V shed 3 bases, J shed 6 bases, and the junction held 6 bases outside the gene matches. CDR3 sequence (DNA): TGTGCCAGCAGTTTCGGGGTGACAGGGGATGAAAAACTGTTTTTT. It yields the protein CASSFGVTGDEKLFF.

This clonotype was picked up many times. The V and J genes are TRBV12-3 or TRBV12-4 and TRBJ1-1, with D unclear. This CDR3 contains 12 residues. The V and J ends lost 2 bases and 8 bases respectively, with 9 bases between them. The CDR3, as DNA: TGTGCCAGCAGTTTAAAGCGGTGGGAAGCTTTCTTT. Translating it yields CASSLKRWEAFF.

This clonotype was detected once. The chain carries TRBV11-3 and TRBJ2-7; TRBD2 is a possible D gene (6 bases). The CDR3 covers 13 residues. Trimming left V 2 bases short and J 3 bases short, with 8 bases between. Germline-derived CDR1 and CDR2 are SGHNT and YENEEA. CDR3 in amino acids: CASSLNGGYEQYF. CDR3 sequence (DNA): TGTGCCAGCAGCTTAAACGGGGGCTACGAGCAGTACTTC.

This chain links TRBV5-5 with TRBJ1-1; 8 bases line up with TRBD1. This CDR3 contains 14 residues. Germline assignment: CDR1 SGHKS and CDR2 YYEKEE (reference sequence). V dropped 4 bases and J dropped 3; count of bases not matched to a gene: 5. The CDR3 coding sequence is TGTGCCAGCAGCAACGGACAGGGATACACTGAAGCTTTCTTT. It encodes CASSNGQGYTEAFF.

V gene TRBV2 combines with J gene TRBJ2-7; D remains unclear. Germline CDR1 is SNHLY and CDR2 is FYNNEI. Trimming took 6 bases from V and 3 from J, leaving 12 bases between them. The CDR3 is 13 amino acids. CDR3 residues: CASSGLENYEQYF. As DNA, the CDR3 is TGTGCCAGCAGCGGTCTCGAAAACTACGAGCAGTACTTC. The entire variable domain, with the rest obtained from reference TRBV2 and TRBJ2-7, is as follows: EPEVTQTPSHQVTQMGQEVILRCVPISNHLYFYWYRQILGQKVEFLVSFYNNEISEKSEIFDDQFSVERPDGSNFTLKIRSTKLEDSAMYFCASSGLENYEQYFGPGTRLTVT.

This chain joins TRBV7-6 and TRBJ2-3, with 9 positions matching TRBD2. With V trimmed by 10 bases and J by 4 bases, 9 bases remained unmatched. The germline CDR1 and CDR2 sequences are SGHVS and FNYEAQ. The CDR3 sequence is 14 residues long. DNA for the CDR3: TGTGCCACTTCACGAGCGGGAGGAGCAGATACGCAGTATTTT. It specifies CATSRAGGADTQYF.

The chain combines TRBV10-3 with TRBJ2-3, with TRBD1 identical over 8 bases. V lost 5 bases and J lost 3; bases outside the gene matches: 4. This CDR3 is built from 14 residues. The germline V gene has CDR1 ENHRY and CDR2 SYGVKD. The CDR3 coding sequence is TGTGCCATCAGTTTCAGGGGGCAGACAGATACGCAGTATTTT. Translating gives CAISFRGQTDTQYF.

The chain is built from TRBV6-2 or TRBV6-3 and TRBJ1-5, with D tentatively TRBD1 (5 bases). The V end was cut by 5 bases, the J end by 1 base, with 12 bases between. The V gene's germline CDR1 is MNHEY and CDR2 SVGEGT. The CDR3 covers 15 residues. CDR3 DNA sequence: TGTGCCAGCAGTCGCAGGGAAGGGAGCAATCAGCCCCAGCATTTT. Protein product: CASSRREGSNQPQHF.

The rearrangement uses TRBV7-2 and TRBJ2-1, with 9 bases fitting TRBD2. Germline V gives CDR1 SGHTA, CDR2 FQGNSA. This CDR3 spans 18 amino acids. V lost 2 bases to trimming and J lost 7 bases; unmatched junction nucleotides: 15. CDR3 region: CASSLSPPSSGTRNEQFF. CDR3 sequence (DNA): TGTGCCAGCAGCTTAAGTCCCCCATCTAGCGGGACTAGAAATGAGCAGTTCTTC.

The CDR3 region has the DNA TGTGCCAGCAGTTTTCTGGCACCCGTCTTTAACGCAGATACGCAGTATTTT. It yields the protein CASSFLAPVFNADTQYF. The chain is built from TRBV28 and TRBJ2-3, with D uncertain. This CDR3 is 17 amino acids long. Germline CDR1 is MDHEN and CDR2 is SYDVKM. V was cut by 3 bases and J by 4 bases, with 20 bases left in between.

Only a few counts were recorded for this clonotype. The chain carries TRBV12-3 or TRBV12-4 and TRBJ2-1, with 16 bases fitting TRBD2. V dropped 5 bases and J dropped 10; count of bases not matched to a gene: 8. The CDR3 loop spans 16 amino acids. The CDR3 here is CASSPPGLAGGFEQFF. CDR3 in DNA: TGTGCCAGCAGTCCTCCGGGACTAGCGGGAGGGTTCGAGCAGTTCTTC.

The V call is TRBV7-9, the J call TRBJ2-7, with 7 bases aligning to TRBD1. The germline CDR1 and CDR2 sequences are SEHNR and FQNEAQ (reference sequence). The V segment lost 2 bases and the J segment 3 bases; nucleotides outside the gene matches: 10. CDR3 length: 16 residues. The CDR3 region has the DNA TGTGCCAGCAGCTTATCTGCTAGGGGGCCAAGCTACGAGCAGTACTTC. Its protein product is CASSLSARGPSYEQYF.

This chain uses TRBV5-4 with TRBJ1-3; the D is unclear. Germline V lookup: CDR1 SGHNT, CDR2 YYREEE (reference sequence). The CDR3 consists of 16 residues. The ends were cut back, 4 bases at V and 0 bases at J, with 14 bases in the middle. CDR3 in amino acids: CASSPDAFISGNTIYF. As DNA, the CDR3 is TGTGCCAGCAGCCCTGACGCGTTTATCTCTGGAAACACCATATATTTT.

The J gene is TRBJ2-1, the V gene TRBV29-1; D is unclear. CDR3 length equals 11 residues. Germline V gene sequence: CDR1 SQVTM, CDR2 ANQGSEA. V shed 7 bases and J shed 3 bases, with 7 bases lying between them. CDR3 nucleotides: TGCAGCGCGGACGGCTACAATGAGCAGTTCTTC. Its protein product is CSADGYNEQFF.

The chain joins TRBV6-6 to TRBJ1-5; D ambiguous. The CDR3 contains 16 residues. Germline V gene lookup returns CDR1 MNHNY and CDR2 SVGAGI (reference sequence). Trimming shortened V by 6 bases and J by 0 bases, and 15 bases separated the two germline ends. The CDR3 reads CASSERYGDSNQPQHF. CDR3 coding DNA: TGTGCCAGCAGCGAGCGGTACGGAGATAGCAATCAGCCCCAGCATTTT.

This clonotype was picked up many times. The chain uses TRBV28 and TRBJ1-1, with D possibly TRBD1 on 5 matching bases. The V end was cut by 2 bases, the J end by 1 base, with 8 bases between. This CDR3 is 14 amino acids long. The V gene's germline CDR1 is MDHEN and CDR2 SYDVKM. The CDR3 region is CASSLGGKNTEAFF. Here the CDR3 DNA reads TGTGCCAGCAGTTTAGGGGGGAAGAACACTGAAGCTTTCTTT.

In this sample, this clonotype turned up a few times. This chain links TRBV5-1 with TRBJ1-2, with 7 bases aligning to TRBD1. V shed 2 bases, J shed 4 bases, and the junction held 8 bases outside the gene matches. This CDR3 is built from 15 residues. CDR1 is SGHRS, CDR2 YFSETQ, per germline. CDR3 bases: TGCGCCAGCAGCTTCTTTGACAGGGCTGGCTATGGCTACACCTTC. As protein: CASSFFDRAGYGYTF.

This clonotype has just a few counts. The genes are TRBV20-1 and TRBJ2-2; a possible D gene is TRBD2 (5 bases). V was trimmed by 3 bases and J by 2 bases, leaving 13 bases between them. Germline-derived CDR1 and CDR2 are DFQATT and SNEGSKA (reference sequence). The CDR3 contains 15 residues. The CDR3 spells CSARLAFPNTGELFF. The CDR3, as DNA: TGCAGTGCTAGGCTAGCTTTCCCAAACACCGGGGAGCTGTTTTTT.

The chain employs TRBV12-3 or TRBV12-4 and TRBJ2-3; D is possibly TRBD1 (6 bases). The V end was cut by 4 bases, the J end by 9 bases, with 11 bases between. The CDR3 length is 12 residues. Here the CDR3 DNA reads TGTGCCAGCAGTTCCCTCCAGGGGACGCAGTATTTT. Protein sequence: CASSSLQGTQYF.

This clonotype was counted ten times or more. The J gene is TRBJ2-5, the V gene TRBV12-3 or TRBV12-4; 10 nucleotides match TRBD2. The CDR3 covers 15 residues. Trimming removed 1 base from V and 5 bases from J; junction bases left unmatched: 4. For the CDR3, the DNA is TGTGCCAGCAGTTTAGGGCTAGCGGGAGCGGAGACCCAGTACTTC. Encoded protein: CASSLGLAGAETQYF.

This clonotype has just one count. No conserved phenylalanine or tryptophan ends this CDR3, so it is likely a read error. The rearrangement uses TRBV7-7 and TRBJ1-1; D unclear. This CDR3 is built from 14 residues. CDR1 is SSHAT, CDR2 FNYEAQ, per germline (reference sequence). This CDR3 is CASSPSRGSTEAFL. The CDR3 nucleotides read TGTGCTAGCAGCCCCTCGCGAGGAAGCACTGAAGCTTTCTTG.

In DNA, the CDR3 is TGTGCCAGCAGTTACTACAGGGCCGGAAAACTGTTTTTT. It yields the protein CASSYYRAGKLFF. The chain couples TRBV6-5 to TRBJ1-4; a weak D match, TRBD1 (6 bases). The germline gives CDR1 MNHEY, CDR2 SVGAGI. The CDR3 consists of 13 residues. V lost 1 base to trimming and J lost 10 bases, with 10 bases between them.

This clonotype was counted between two and nine times. The rearrangement uses TRBV7-9 and TRBJ2-1; no definite D call. V shed 1 base and J shed 8 bases, with 12 bases lying between them. Germline assignment: CDR1 SEHNR and CDR2 FQNEAQ (reference sequence). CDR3 length equals 14 residues. The CDR3 DNA reads TGTGCCAGCAGCTTAGTGGCCTCCTGGGATGAGCAGTTCTTC. Encoded protein: CASSLVASWDEQFF.

This sequence joins TRBV7-9 and TRBJ2-1; 7 bases are a match to TRBD1. Unmatched junction bases numbered 6, after V lost 5 bases and J lost 5 bases. Germline assignment: CDR1 SEHNR and CDR2 FQNEAQ (reference sequence). This CDR3 contains 14 residues. CDR3 sequence (DNA): TGTGCCAGCAGCCCCCTTGACAGGGACAATGAGCAGTTCTTC. Amino acid sequence: CASSPLDRDNEQFF.

This clonotype occurred many times. The chain couples TRBV12-3 or TRBV12-4 to TRBJ1-3; D not certain. This CDR3 is 15 amino acids long. V lost 3 bases, J lost 4 bases, and 13 bases lay in between. CDR3 DNA sequence: TGTGCCAGCAGTTTTAACGCCTTTACGGGAAACACCATATATTTT. It translates to CASSFNAFTGNTIYF.

The V call is TRBV6-5, the J call TRBJ2-7, with D perhaps matching TRBD1 (5 bases). This CDR3 region has 15 residues. CDR1 is MNHEY and CDR2 is SVGAGI in the germline V gene. The V and J ends lost 6 bases and 2 bases respectively, with 17 bases between them. As DNA, the CDR3 is TGTGCCAGCAGCGGACAAGGCCTGAGAACCTACGAGCAGTACTTC. This encodes CASSGQGLRTYEQYF.